A selection of T cell receptor beta chains follows, all from one sample in a study of T-cell reconstitution after alpha-beta-depleted transplantation in children. TCRdb re-called the PCR reads with MiXCR, one entry per CDR3 protein. The profile shows about 460,000 distinct CDR3 sequences, over 9.5% of them singletons. Here the sequenced sample was PBMCs, mostly from graft donor cells, taken 180 days after TCRalphabeta/CD19-depleted stem cell transplant. The receptors shown here come from a female patient younger than 10 who had a stem cell transplant for aplastic anemia, so the T cells may come from the graft donor. Each CDR3 is given with its conserved first and last residue. Each record gives: D gene, clone size, V gene, J gene, CDR3 protein, CDR3 DNA. D genes are given only for firm matches. For some rows the clone size is stated as once, few or many, or as a class when expanded; others skip it.

-	few	TRBV20-1	TRBJ1-2	CSAGDGYTF	TGCAGTGCGGGGGATGGCTACACCTTC
TRBD2	many	TRBV28	TRBJ2-7	CASSLPGLTYEQYF	TGTGCCAGCAGCTTACCGGGACTAACCTACGAGCAGTACTTC
-	-	TRBV10-3	TRBJ2-7	CAISSLYEQYF	TGTGCCATCTCTTCCCTCTACGAGCAGTACTTC
-	-	TRBV10-3	TRBJ2-2	CAISNPGTANTGELFF	TGTGCCATCAGTAACCCCGGGACGGCGAACACCGGGGAGCTGTTTTTT
-	-	TRBV18	TRBJ1-3	CASSRTELSGNTIYF	TGTGCCAGCTCAAGGACAGAGCTCTCTGGAAACACCATATATTTT
-	-	TRBV7-9	TRBJ2-1	CASSSGGTLYNEQFF	TGTGCCAGCAGCTCCGGCGGGACTCTATACAATGAGCAGTTCTTC
-	few	TRBV21-1	TRBJ1-5	CASSPPPQHF	TGTGCCAGCAGCCCTCCCCCCCAGCATTTT
-	few	TRBV7-9	TRBJ1-2	CASSLVGGFTYGYTF	TGTGCCAGCAGCTTAGTGGGCGGTTTTACCTATGGCTACACCTTC
-	few	TRBV20-1	TRBJ2-6	CSANEISGANVLTF	TGCAGTGCTAACGAGATCTCTGGGGCCAACGTCCTGACTTTC
-	few	TRBV20-1	TRBJ1-1	CSALGFEAFF	TGCAGTGCCCTCGGGTTTGAAGCTTTCTTT
-	-	TRBV12-3/TRBV12-4	TRBJ2-2	CASPDNALPGGLFF	TGTGCCAGCCCAGACAACGCACTCCCCGGGGGGCTGTTTTTT
-	-	TRBV28	TRBJ2-7	CASSFGFFHEQYF	TGTGCCAGCAGTTTCGGGTTTTTCCACGAGCAGTACTTC
-	-	TRBV20-1	TRBJ1-2	CSARYMLDFYGYTF	TGCAGTGCTAGATATATGTTGGACTTCTATGGCTACACCTTC
-	few	TRBV19	TRBJ2-3	CASSIDTKVDTQYF	TGTGCCAGTAGTATAGACACGAAGGTAGATACGCAGTATTTT